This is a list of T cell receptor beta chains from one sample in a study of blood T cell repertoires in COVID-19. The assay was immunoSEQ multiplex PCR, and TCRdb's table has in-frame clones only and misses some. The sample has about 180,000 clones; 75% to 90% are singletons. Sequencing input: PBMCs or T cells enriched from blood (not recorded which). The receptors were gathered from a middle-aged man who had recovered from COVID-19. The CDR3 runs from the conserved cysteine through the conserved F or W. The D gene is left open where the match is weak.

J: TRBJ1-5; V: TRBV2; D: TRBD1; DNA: TGTGCCTCTGACAGGGACAATCAGCCCCAGCATTTT; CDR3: CASDRDNQPQHF
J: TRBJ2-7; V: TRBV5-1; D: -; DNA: TGCGCCAGCAGTGTTGACTCGGCGGACTACGAGCAGTACTTC; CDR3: CASSVDSADYEQYF
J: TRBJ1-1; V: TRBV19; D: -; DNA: TGTGCCAGTAGTTGGGCAGGCCGAAACACTGAAGCTTTCTTT; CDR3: CASSWAGRNTEAFF
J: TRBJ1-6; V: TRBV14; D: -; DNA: TGTGCCAGCAGCCAAGCTAGGCTCCATAATTCACCCCTCCACTTT; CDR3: CASSQARLHNSPLHF
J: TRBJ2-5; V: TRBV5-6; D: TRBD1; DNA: TGTGCCAGCACCCCCGCCGGGACAGGGAAAGAGACCCAGTACTTC; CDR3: CASTPAGTGKETQYF
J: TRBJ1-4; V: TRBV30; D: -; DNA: TGTGCCTGGAGTGTAGAGGGTAATGAAAAACTGTTTTTT; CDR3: CAWSVEGNEKLFF
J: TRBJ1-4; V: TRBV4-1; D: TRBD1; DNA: TGCGCCAGCAGCCCAGAACCGGGACAGGGCTATGAAAAACTGTTTTTT; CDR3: CASSPEPGQGYEKLFF
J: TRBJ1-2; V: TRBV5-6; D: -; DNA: TGTGCCAGCAGCTTCGACTATGGCTACACCTTC; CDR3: CASSFDYGYTF
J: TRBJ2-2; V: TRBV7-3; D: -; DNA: TGTGCCAGCAGCTTCGAGGGCAGGACCGGGGAGCTGTTTTTT; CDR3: CASSFEGRTGELFF
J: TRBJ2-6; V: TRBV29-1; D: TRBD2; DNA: TGCAGCGTGCCGGGGGGAGGCTCTGGGGCCAACGTCCTGACTTTC; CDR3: CSVPGGGSGANVLTF